Below are 10 T cell receptor beta chains sequenced from a single sample in a study of blood T cell repertoires in COVID-19. The repertoire was sequenced with immunoSEQ multiplex PCR; TCRdb's copy has only in-frame clones and lacks some. The data show 160,000 or so clones, roughly four fifths seen once. Sequencing was carried out using peripheral blood. The source is a human donor in a cohort sampled during active COVID-19.

The genes are TRBV29-1 and TRBJ1-2; possibly TRBD1 for D (5 bases). Germline V gene lookup returns CDR1 SQVTM and CDR2 ANQGSEA. V was clipped by 4 bases and J by 5 bases, with 14 bases between them. The CDR3 runs to 13 residues. CDR3 coding DNA: TGCAGCGTTGCCCCCGGGGGAGGGTATGGCTACACCTTC. It yields the protein CSVAPGGGYGYTF.

This clone was observed once. V is TRBV2 and J is TRBJ1-3, with a possible D match to TRBD1 (5 bases). The germline V gene encodes CDR1 SNHLY and CDR2 FYNNEI. V was clipped by 7 bases and J by 3 bases, with 16 bases between them. The CDR3 spans 15 residues. The CDR3 here is CASKEQGVNGNTIYF. The CDR3, as DNA: TGTGCCAGCAAGGAGCAGGGTGTAAATGGAAACACCATATATTTT. The variable domain in full, completed from reference TRBV2 and TRBJ1-3, reads EPEVTQTPSHQVTQMGQEVILRCVPISNHLYFYWYRQILGQKVEFLVSFYNNEISEKSEIFDDQFSVERPDGSNFTLKIRSTKLEDSAMYFCASKEQGVNGNTIYFGEGSWLTVV.

The chain carries TRBV11-2 and TRBJ2-6, with D perhaps matching TRBD1 (6 bases). CDR1 and CDR2 from the germline V gene are SGHAT and FQNNGV. The V end was cut by 5 bases, the J end by 0 bases, with 17 bases between. This CDR3 has 18 amino acids. DNA of the CDR3: TGTGCCAGCAGCACAGGGAGTTCAATATACTCTGGGGCCAACGTCCTGACTTTC. Its protein is CASSTGSSIYSGANVLTF.

This chain connects TRBV3-1 (or the pseudogene TRBV3-2) to TRBJ2-7; possibly TRBD1 for D (6 bases). Germline V lookup: CDR1 LGHDT, CDR2 YNNKEL (reference sequence). V was cut by 2 bases and J by 2 bases, with 13 bases left in between. This CDR3 comprises 15 residues. The CDR3 sequence is CASSQPQGLAYEQYF. CDR3 DNA: TGTGCCAGCAGCCAACCGCAGGGGCTTGCCTACGAGCAGTACTTC.

The rearrangement uses TRBV27 and TRBJ1-2, with D possibly being TRBD1 (6 bases). CDR1 is MNHEY, CDR2 SMNVEV, per germline (reference sequence). Trimming left V 6 bases short and J 6 bases short, with 23 bases between. The CDR3 extends over 16 amino acids. CDR3 bases: TGTGCCAGCAGGTCAGCAGGGGCAGACCTAGGTCATGGCTACACCTTC. This translates into CASRSAGADLGHGYTF.

V is TRBV5-4 and J is TRBJ2-7; D gene ambiguous. Trimming cost V 1 base and J 3 bases, with 8 bases left between them. Per the germline V gene, CDR1 is SGHNT and CDR2 is YYREEE (reference sequence). The CDR3 has 13 amino acids. Written as DNA, the CDR3 is TGTGCCAGCAGCTTGCGACATGGCTACGAGCAGTACTTC. Translation gives CASSLRHGYEQYF.

This chain joins TRBV15 and TRBJ1-5, with a possible D match to TRBD1 (6 bases). Between the trimmed V and J ends, which lost 3 bases and 3 bases, there was a span of 9 bases. This CDR3 has 14 amino acids. CDR1 is LNHNV and CDR2 is YYDKDF in the germline V gene (reference sequence). The CDR3 loop reads CATSSRQVNQPQHF. The CDR3 nucleotides are TGTGCCACCAGCAGTAGACAGGTCAATCAGCCCCAGCATTTT.

The V call is TRBV29-1, the J call TRBJ1-1; D is perhaps TRBD1 (5 bases). The CDR3 totals 13 residues. Between the trimmed V and J ends, which lost 0 bases and 1 base, there was a span of 6 bases. Germline V gene sequence: CDR1 SQVTM, CDR2 ANQGSEA. The CDR3 is CSVEEGGNTEAFF. The CDR3 DNA reads as TGCAGCGTTGAAGAGGGGGGGAACACTGAAGCTTTCTTT.

V is TRBV9 and J is TRBJ1-6, with D unresolved. The CDR3 covers 14 residues. V was cut by 0 bases and J by 7 bases, with 8 bases left in between. CDR1 and CDR2 (germline): SGDLS, YYNGEE. CDR3 region: CASSVDAENSPLHF. CDR3 in DNA: TGTGCCAGCAGCGTAGACGCCGAGAATTCACCCCTCCACTTT.

This rearrangement joins TRBV4-2 to TRBJ2-7; weak D call: TRBD1 (5 bases). CDR1 and CDR2 from the germline V gene are LGHNA and YNFKEQ. V gave up 1 base and J gave up 5 bases, with 12 bases separating them. The CDR3 spans 14 residues. The CDR3 DNA is TGTGCCAGCAGCCAAGGGGCAGGGAAGAACGAGCAGTACTTC. The encoded protein is CASSQGAGKNEQYF.